Listed here are 2 T cell receptor beta chains from one sample, sequenced in a study of CD8+ T cells in alopecia areata. RNA was isolated and reverse transcribed to cDNA, the sequencing template. Some clones are missing from TCRdb's copy, which holds only in-frame ones; the method was immunoSEQ multiplex PCR. This table holds fewer than 250,000 clones, about 40% found once. Treatment denoted: oral pan-JAK inhibitor, 5-10 mg twice daily. The sample was CD4+ T cells sorted from blood, taken at approximately week 36, from a patient treated with tofacitinib. Receptor source: a human donor with alopecia areata.

The chain employs TRBV15 and TRBJ2-1; 9 positions match TRBD1. The CDR3 sequence is 16 residues long. The junction had 4 bases not matched to a gene; V was cut back by 3 bases and J by 1 base. Germline loops: CDR1 LNHNV, CDR2 YYDKDF (reference sequence). The CDR3 protein is CATSRAGTGSYNEQFF. The CDR3 bases are TGTGCCACCAGCAGGGCCGGGACAGGGTCCTACAATGAGCAGTTCTTC. Based on the CDR3 plus reference TRBV15 and TRBJ2-1, the full variable domain is DAMVIQNPRYQVTQFGKPVTLSCSQTLNHNVMYWYQQKSSQAPKLLFHYYDKDFNNEADTPDNFQSRRPNTSFCFLDIRSPGLGDTAMYLCATSRAGTGSYNEQFFGPGTRLTVL.

J is TRBJ2-2 and V is TRBV19; possibly TRBD2 for D (6 bases). CDR1 and CDR2 from the germline V gene are LNHDA and SQIVND (reference sequence). Trimming removed 6 bases at V and 2 bases at J, with 13 bases between. The length of the CDR3 is 15 residues. This CDR3 is CASRLPGVNTGELFF. CDR3 sequence (DNA): TGTGCCAGTAGACTCCCGGGGGTAAACACCGGGGAGCTGTTTTTT.